The 27 T cell receptor beta chains listed next were all sequenced from one sample in a study of cytomegalovirus exposure and HLA in healthy donors. Generated by immunoSEQ multiplex PCR, the TCRdb table keeps only in-frame clones and is missing some. The table shows about 360,000 clones, with approximately 90% occurring only once. Sequencing used PBMCs. All receptors derive from a woman aged 18-29 years in good health and CMV-seronegative.

This chain uses TRBV2 with TRBJ2-5; no clear D. CDR3 length: 13 residues. Trimming cost V 4 bases and J 4 bases, with 10 bases left between them. CDR1 is SNHLY, CDR2 FYNNEI, per germline. The DNA of the CDR3 is TGTGCCAGCAGTGGACAAAGCAGAGAGACCCAGTACTTC. It specifies CASSGQSRETQYF.

In DNA form, the CDR3 reads TGTGCCAGCAGCTTTTCCACCGGGACAGGGTTGCATGAGCAGTTCTTC. Translated: CASSFSTGTGLHEQFF. The chain carries TRBV5-4 and TRBJ2-1; the match to TRBD1 covers 9 bases. The CDR3 consists of 16 residues. CDR1 is SGHNT, CDR2 YYREEE, per germline (reference sequence). After removal of 2 bases from V and 8 bases from J, the junction contained 11 bases not matched to a gene.

The genes are TRBV27 and TRBJ2-1; TRBD2 matches at 13 bases. V trimming: 6 bases; J trimming: 5 bases; junction bases outside the gene matches: 7. The CDR3 is 16 amino acids. Germline assignment: CDR1 MNHEY and CDR2 SMNVEV (reference sequence). In DNA form, the CDR3 reads TGTGCCAGCAGCCTCCTCGGACTAGCGGGGGACAATGAGCAGTTCTTC. Protein product: CASSLLGLAGDNEQFF.

The chain is built from TRBV5-4 and TRBJ1-1; D possibly corresponds to TRBD1 (6 bases). The CDR3 length is 15 residues. From germline, CDR1 is SGHNT and CDR2 YYREEE (reference sequence). V lost 0 bases, J lost 0 bases, and 9 bases lay in between. CDR3 sequence (DNA): TGTGCCAGCAGCTTGGACGGGGACATGAACACTGAAGCTTTCTTT. Translation gives CASSLDGDMNTEAFF.

The rearrangement uses TRBV28 and TRBJ2-3; 8 bases match TRBD2. Looked up from germline, CDR1 is MDHEN and CDR2 is SYDVKM. V was pared by 3 bases and J by 6 bases, with 8 bases of the junction left unmatched. This CDR3 spans 15 amino acids. The CDR3 DNA reads TGTGCCAGCAGTTTTGGACTAGCCCTAATGGATACGCAGTATTTT. Its translation: CASSFGLALMDTQYF.

The chain joins TRBV5-1 to TRBJ1-1; no definite D call. Germline values: CDR1 SGHRS, CDR2 YFSETQ. V was cut by 0 bases and J by 5 bases, with 26 bases left in between. CDR3 length: 19 amino acids. The CDR3 DNA reads TGCGCCAGCAGCTTGGCCACCCGTCCTCTAGCCGGGAAGAGGACTGAAGCTTTCTTT. Translation gives CASSLATRPLAGKRTEAFF.

The V and J genes are TRBV9 and TRBJ2-1, with 7 bases aligning to TRBD1. Germline values: CDR1 SGDLS, CDR2 YYNGEE. CDR3 length equals 18 residues. Trimming removed 0 bases from V and 1 base from J; junction bases left unmatched: 10. The CDR3 loop is CASSVGLWDSISYNEQFF. In DNA, the CDR3 is TGTGCCAGCAGCGTAGGTTTATGGGACAGCATTTCCTACAATGAGCAGTTCTTC.

This chain links TRBV5-1 with TRBJ2-7; the match to TRBD1 covers 11 bases. From germline, CDR1 is SGHRS and CDR2 YFSETQ. The CDR3 is 14 residues long. V was pared by 4 bases and J by 5 bases, with 5 bases of the junction left unmatched. CDR3 nucleotides: TGCGCCAGCAGCCCGGGACAGGGGGTTCACGAGCAGTACTTC. Protein sequence: CASSPGQGVHEQYF.

In its sample, this clone was seen a few times. The chain uses TRBV5-1 and TRBJ2-1, with D unclear. CDR1 is SGHRS, CDR2 YFSETQ, per germline. CDR3 length equals 13 residues. V was clipped by 2 bases and J by 5 bases, with 8 bases between them. CDR3 protein: CASSFGRNNEQFF. In DNA form, the CDR3 reads TGCGCCAGCAGCTTTGGCAGGAACAATGAGCAGTTCTTC.

A single count supports this clone. This chain uses TRBV5-1 with TRBJ2-3, with D tentatively TRBD2 (6 bases). Germline V gene data show CDR1 as SGHRS and CDR2 as YFSETQ. The CDR3 spans 16 residues. V shed 1 base and J shed 0 bases, with 12 bases lying between them. The chain's CDR3 is CASSLISGTSTDTQYF. DNA of the CDR3: TGCGCCAGCAGCTTGATTAGCGGAACTAGCACAGATACGCAGTATTTT.

The chain carries TRBV28 and TRBJ1-2; TRBD1 matches 7 bases. V was pared by 8 bases and J by 5 bases, with 14 bases of the junction left unmatched. This CDR3 comprises 15 residues. The germline gives CDR1 MDHEN, CDR2 SYDVKM. The CDR3 loop is CASLWATGTAYGYTF. In DNA form, the CDR3 reads TGTGCCAGCCTTTGGGCGACCGGGACAGCTTATGGCTACACCTTC.

The V gene is TRBV18, the J gene TRBJ1-1; a weak D match, TRBD1 (5 bases). Germline CDR1 KGHSH, CDR2 LQKENI. The CDR3 length is 13 residues. V dropped 5 bases and J dropped 3 bases, with 10 bases sitting between them. The CDR3 region is CASSSDRYTEAFF. The DNA of the CDR3 is TGTGCCAGCTCATCCGACAGATACACTGAAGCTTTCTTT.

This clone appeared a single time. The V gene is TRBV2, the J gene TRBJ2-5; 10 nucleotides agree with TRBD1. This CDR3 contains 14 residues. V shed 4 bases, J shed 2 bases, and the junction held 1 base outside the gene matches. Per the germline V gene, CDR1 is SNHLY and CDR2 is FYNNEI. Here the CDR3 reads CASSVDRGQETQYF. The CDR3 nucleotides read TGTGCCAGCAGTGTGGACAGGGGGCAAGAGACCCAGTACTTC.

The rearrangement links TRBV5-1 to TRBJ1-2; 8 bases are a match to TRBD1. Germline loops: CDR1 SGHRS, CDR2 YFSETQ. CDR3 length equals 20 residues. Losses at the gene ends were 4 bases for V and 3 bases for J; bases not matched to a gene: 23. The CDR3 DNA follows: TGCGCCAGCAGCCATTCATTACCTTCGGGACAGGCCTATACCCACTATGGCTACACCTTC. It specifies CASSHSLPSGQAYTHYGYTF.

The rearrangement links TRBV6-1 to TRBJ1-1; tentatively, D is TRBD1 (5 bases). Trimming pared 9 bases from V and 3 bases from J, leaving 17 bases between. The CDR3 is made up of 14 amino acids. The germline V gene encodes CDR1 MNHNS and CDR2 SASEGT. CDR3 amino acids: CASRQHLEDTEAFF. The CDR3 DNA is TGTGCCAGTCGACAGCATTTAGAGGACACTGAAGCTTTCTTT.

This chain links TRBV15 with TRBJ2-4, with 11 nucleotides matching TRBD2. The J segment lost 7 bases and the V segment lost 3 bases, leaving 11 bases of the junction unmatched. Germline CDR1 reads LNHNV; CDR2 reads YYDKDF (reference sequence). CDR3 length: 17 residues. The DNA for the CDR3 is TGTGCCACCAGCAGGGGACTAGCGGAATCCGGGAGGAACATTCAGTACTTC. Translating it yields CATSRGLAESGRNIQYF.

This chain joins TRBV6-1 and TRBJ1-2, with 9 bases lining up with TRBD1. The germline V gene has CDR1 MNHNS and CDR2 SASEGT. Trimming removed 6 bases from V and 8 bases from J; junction bases left unmatched: 10. The CDR3 totals 14 residues. The CDR3 here is CASSTNRGPMGYTF. CDR3 sequence (DNA): TGTGCCAGCAGCACAAACAGGGGGCCGATGGGCTACACCTTC.

V gene TRBV5-1 combines with J gene TRBJ2-7; 8 positions match TRBD2. CDR1 and CDR2 (germline): SGHRS, YFSETQ. The CDR3 consists of 15 residues. The J segment lost 6 bases and the V segment lost 1 base, leaving 9 bases of the junction unmatched. The CDR3 spells CASSLLAGHSGEQYF. Here the CDR3 DNA reads TGCGCCAGCAGCTTGTTAGCGGGACACTCTGGCGAGCAGTACTTC.

This rearrangement joins TRBV7-3 to TRBJ2-1; TRBD2 matches at 10 bases. Germline assignment: CDR1 SGHTA and CDR2 FQGTGA. V was pared by 3 bases and J by 5 bases, with 4 bases of the junction left unmatched. The CDR3 has 15 residues. The CDR3 loop is CASSFASGSNNEQFF. Written as DNA, the CDR3 is TGTGCCAGCAGCTTCGCTAGCGGGAGCAACAATGAGCAGTTCTTC.

The V call is TRBV30, the J call TRBJ2-1, with 10 bases identical to TRBD2. The CDR3 length is 18 residues. Germline trimming cut 3 bases from V and 2 bases from J; bases unmatched to any gene: 13. Germline V gene lookup returns CDR1 GTSNPN and CDR2 SVGIG (reference sequence). CDR3 amino acids: CAWRGETSGHPPYNEQFF. The DNA for the CDR3 is TGTGCCTGGAGGGGTGAGACTAGCGGGCATCCACCCTACAATGAGCAGTTCTTC.

The rearrangement links TRBV30 to TRBJ2-5, with D possibly TRBD2 on 7 matching bases. Germline CDR1 is GTSNPN and CDR2 is SVGIG (reference sequence). The V gene lost 2 bases and the J gene lost 0 bases, with 16 bases spanning the gap. The CDR3 runs to 16 residues. DNA of the CDR3: TGTGCCTGGAGTATCGGCGGGGGCAGGTACCAAGAGACCCAGTACTTC. Amino acids: CAWSIGGGRYQETQYF. Drawing the rest from reference TRBV30 and TRBJ2-5, the complete variable domain is SQTIHQWPATLVQPVGSPLSLECTVEGTSNPNLYWYRQAAGRGLQLLFYSVGIGQISSEVPQNLSASRPQDRQFILSSKKLLLSDSGFYLCAWSIGGGRYQETQYFGPGTRLLVL.

The V gene is TRBV9, the J gene TRBJ2-1; 8 bases align to TRBD2. Germline-derived CDR1 and CDR2 are SGDLS and YYNGEE. CDR3 length: 16 residues. Trimming removed 4 bases from V and 2 bases from J; junction bases left unmatched: 8. In DNA, the CDR3 is TGTGCCAGCAGCCCCCCTACTAGCGGAGCCTACAATGAGCAGTTCTTC. Translation gives CASSPPTSGAYNEQFF.

This chain links TRBV9 with TRBJ2-3; 8 bases match TRBD2. The CDR3 extends over 17 amino acids. Germline assignment: CDR1 SGDLS and CDR2 YYNGEE. V shed 0 bases and J 3 bases; nucleotides not matched to a gene: 9. The CDR3 DNA reads as TGTGCCAGCAGCGTAGCCCACCGGGGGGGAGGAACAGATACGCAGTATTTT. Its translation is CASSVAHRGGGTDTQYF. Complete variable domain (other parts from reference TRBV9 and TRBJ2-3): DSGVTQTPKHLITATGQRVTLRCSPRSGDLSVYWYQQSLDQGLQFLIQYYNGEERAKGNILERFSAQQFPDLHSELNLSSLELGDSALYFCASSVAHRGGGTDTQYFGPGTRLTVL.

This clone was observed a single time. The genes are TRBV29-1 and TRBJ2-7; 9 bases line up with TRBD1. Germline values: CDR1 SQVTM, CDR2 ANQGSEA. Losses at the gene ends were 5 bases for V and 3 bases for J; bases not matched to a gene: 8. The CDR3 is made up of 14 amino acids. CDR3 bases: TGCAGCGTTTACTCGACAGGGGGTAGCTACGAGCAGTACTTC. This sequence encodes CSVYSTGGSYEQYF.

This chain links TRBV5-4 with TRBJ2-1; TRBD2 is a possible D gene (6 bases). V shed 3 bases and J shed 9 bases, with 16 bases lying between them. Germline CDR1 reads SGHNT; CDR2 reads YYREEE (reference sequence). The CDR3 is 14 amino acids. CDR3 loop: CASSWGGTPSEQFF. CDR3 coding DNA: TGTGCCAGCAGCTGGGGCGGGACTCCATCTGAGCAGTTCTTC.

This chain connects TRBV7-9 to TRBJ2-7, with a tentative D call TRBD2 (5 bases). Trimming removed 2 bases from V and 3 bases from J, with 11 bases in between. Germline CDR1 reads SEHNR; CDR2 reads FQNEAQ (reference sequence). The CDR3 is 14 amino acids. DNA for the CDR3: TGTGCCAGCAGCTTATCCCCAGCGGACTACGAGCAGTACTTC. Translation: CASSLSPADYEQYF.

This rearrangement joins TRBV5-1 to TRBJ1-1, with no clear D. Between the trimmed V and J ends, which lost 4 bases and 6 bases, there was a span of 13 bases. The CDR3 covers 13 residues. Germline V gene sequence: CDR1 SGHRS, CDR2 YFSETQ. As DNA, the CDR3 is TGCGCCAGCAGCCATAGAAACCGGGCTGAAGCTTTCTTT. This sequence encodes CASSHRNRAEAFF.